The 14 T cell receptor beta chains in this list originate from one sample, sequenced in a study of monozygotic twins with inflammatory bowel disease. TCRdb reprocessed the 5' RACE reads; each CDR3 protein has one entry and no DNA is given. The sample holds around 140,000 distinct CDR3 sequences. Sample: blood. The receptor set was obtained from a human donor with ulcerative colitis or Crohn's disease, or a healthy co-twin of an affected twin (not recorded which).

The chain recombines TRBV20-1 with TRBJ2-3; TCRdb reports TRBD2, a call that lacks DNA to check it against. There are 15 residues in the CDR3. Per germline, CDR1 DFQATT and CDR2 SNEGSKA (reference sequence). CDR3 residues: CSALALAGGSDTQYF.

The CDR3 loop is CASSPPASPNEKLFF. The chain combines TRBV18 with TRBJ1-4. CDR1 KGHSH and CDR2 LQKENI come from the germline V gene. This CDR3 has 15 amino acids.

The rearrangement links TRBV20-1 to TRBJ2-7; TCRdb calls TRBD1, which cannot be checked without DNA. The CDR3 is 13 amino acids. Germline-derived CDR1 and CDR2 are DFQATT and SNEGSKA (reference sequence). CDR3 region: CSALTWDVYEQYF.

The V and J genes are TRBV7-3 and TRBJ2-2; no DNA is available, so the TRBD1 call from TCRdb remains unchecked. CDR1 SGHTA and CDR2 FQGTGA come from the germline V gene. The CDR3 has 18 residues. CDR3 region: CASSLLPLGDTNTGELFF.

The V and J genes are TRBV4-2 and TRBJ1-1. The germline CDR1 and CDR2 sequences are LGHNA and YNFKEQ. The CDR3 consists of 14 residues. CDR3 region: CASSQDRQRGNSFF.

This chain connects TRBV7-2 to TRBJ1-6; TCRdb indicates TRBD1, and absent DNA this call remains unverified. Germline V gives CDR1 SGHTA, CDR2 FQGNSA. There are 17 residues in the CDR3. CDR3 sequence reads: CASSLFDPRDGSPYLHF.

The chain joins TRBV6-4 to TRBJ2-3; TCRdb designates TRBD2, a call that cannot be tested without DNA. The CDR3 consists of 15 residues. Germline values: CDR1 MRHNA, CDR2 SNTAGT. The CDR3 region is CASSDASGGADTQYF.

The chain has TRBV18 and TRBJ1-1. Germline V gives CDR1 KGHSH, CDR2 LQKENI. This CDR3 comprises 13 residues. The CDR3 region is CASSLQANTEAFF.

The chain links TRBV3-1 to TRBJ1-2; TCRdb outputs TRBD1, but without DNA this stays unchecked. Germline CDR1 reads LGHDT; CDR2 reads YNNKEL (reference sequence). The CDR3 is 14 amino acids. The CDR3 sequence is CASSPIFGGSGYTF.

This chain uses TRBV4-1 with TRBJ2-1; TCRdb lists TRBD2, though no DNA is available to test this call. This CDR3 has 16 residues. Germline V lookup: CDR1 MGHRA, CDR2 YSYEKL. The CDR3 is CASSPIGTSGGNEQFF.

The V call is TRBV30, the J call TRBJ2-7; TCRdb proposes TRBD1, but this gene call is untestable without DNA. The CDR3 totals 12 residues. Germline CDR1 reads GTSNPN; CDR2 reads SVGIG (reference sequence). The CDR3 sequence: CAWARQVYEQYF.

This chain uses TRBV5-8 with TRBJ2-5; TCRdb indicates TRBD2, and absent DNA this call remains unverified. The germline V gene encodes CDR1 SGHTS and CDR2 YDEGEE. The CDR3 extends over 13 amino acids. The CDR3 reads CASGLGWEETQYF.

J is TRBJ2-2 and V is TRBV7-7; the D call of TRBD1 rests on TCRdb alone, since no DNA is present to check it. Germline CDR1 reads SSHAT; CDR2 reads FNYEAQ (reference sequence). This CDR3 spans 15 amino acids. The CDR3 reads CASSPDRVNTGELFF. Drawing the rest from reference TRBV7-7 and TRBJ2-2, the complete variable domain is GAGVSQSPRYKVTKRGQDVTLRCDPISSHATLYWYQQALGQGPEFLTYFNYEAQPDKSGLPSDRFSAERPEGSISTLTIQRTEQRDSAMYRCASSPDRVNTGELFFGEGSRLTVL.

The chain has TRBV7-9 and TRBJ2-1; TCRdb's D call, TRBD1, is unchecked because there is no DNA. Per germline, CDR1 SEHNR and CDR2 FQNEAQ (reference sequence). The CDR3 totals 13 residues. This chain's CDR3 is CAARGTGGNEQFF.